This TCR beta chain was captured in a study of beta chain features in type 1 diabetes. What was sequenced were expressed TCRB transcripts, since all of the isolated RNA had been reverse transcribed. Only in-frame clones appear in the TCRdb table, and some are missing; sequencing was by immunoSEQ multiplex PCR. The sample lists 250,000 to 300,000 clones; 7.5% to 9.5% were seen once. The CDR3 sequence is 12 residues long. Germline values: CDR1 SGHTA, CDR2 FQGNSA. V shed 5 bases and J shed 8 bases, with 12 bases lying between them. One heparinised draw, averaging about 116 mL, was taken per donor. The sequencing sample was made of central memory CD4+ T cells from blood. This TCR was recovered from a woman aged 18-29 years in good health. The genes are TRBV7-2 and TRBJ1-2; unclear D gene. CDR3 sequence: CASSTDLPGYTF. The CDR3 coding sequence is TGTGCCAGCAGCACGGACCTACCGGGCTACACCTTC.